This T cell receptor beta chain was observed in a study of breast tumors, draining lymph nodes, adjacent tissues. Samples came from axillary lymph nodes draining the breast cancer. The CDR3 contains 14 residues. In germline, CDR1 is SEHNR, CDR2 FQNEAQ (reference sequence). The germline V and J ends were trimmed by 3 bases and 3 bases, with 8 bases remaining between them. This clonotype occurred many times. Its cognate antigen is unknown. Whole-study findings and limits: The data were judged consistent with most tumor T cells coming from lymph node and expanding in tumor. Luminal-like breast cancer showed significantly higher tumor–nontumor repertoire similarity than basal-like. Tumors had less TCR diversity than lymph nodes, more than nontumor tissue.

One entry per CDR3 protein results from TCRdb running MiXCR on the multiplex PCR reads. The sample yields fewer than 200,000 distinct CDR3 sequences, more than 25% seen once. The source of this sequence is a female donor with breast cancer. Some clones in this sample may be carry-over from other donors' samples. Sequencing was performed on axillary lymph node tissue. The V and J genes are TRBV7-9 and TRBJ2-2, with D hard to call. This chain's CDR3 is CASSLGPHTGELFF. In nucleotides, the CDR3 is TGTGCCAGCAGCTTGGGCCCCCACACCGGGGAGCTGTTTTTT.